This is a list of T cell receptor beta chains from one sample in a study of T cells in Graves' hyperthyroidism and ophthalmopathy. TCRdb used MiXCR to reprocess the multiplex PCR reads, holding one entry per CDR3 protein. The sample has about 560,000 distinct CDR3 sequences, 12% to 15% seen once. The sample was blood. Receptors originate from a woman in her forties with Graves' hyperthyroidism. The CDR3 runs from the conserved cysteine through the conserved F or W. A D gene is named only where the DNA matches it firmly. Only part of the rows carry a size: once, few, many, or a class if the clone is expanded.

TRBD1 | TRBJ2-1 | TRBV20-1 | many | TGCAGTGCTAGATATACTGGGACAGGGGGCTACAATGAGCAGTTCTTC | CSARYTGTGGYNEQFF
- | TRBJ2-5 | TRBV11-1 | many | TGTGCCAGCAGCTTAGGCGGAGGGGGGGAGACCCAGTACTTC | CASSLGGGGETQYF
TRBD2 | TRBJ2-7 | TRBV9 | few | TGTGCCAGCAGCACCTCCCTGACTAGCGGGTACGAGCAGTACTTC | CASSTSLTSGYEQYF
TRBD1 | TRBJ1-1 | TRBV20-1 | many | TGCAGTGCTAGAGACCCCGGACAGGGCAGGAACACTGAAGCTTTCTTT | CSARDPGQGRNTEAFF
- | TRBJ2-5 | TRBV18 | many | TGTGCCAGCTCACCTTCAGGGCAAGAGACCCAGTACTTC | CASSPSGQETQYF
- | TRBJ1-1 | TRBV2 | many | TGTGCCAGCAGCGAGAGGCCGCTGAACACTGAAGCTTTCTTT | CASSERPLNTEAFF
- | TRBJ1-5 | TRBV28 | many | TGTGCCAGCAAAGACAGCAATCAGCCCCAGCATTTT | CASKDSNQPQHF
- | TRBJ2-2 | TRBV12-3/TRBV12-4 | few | TGTGCCAGCAGTTTTGAAGGACCGGCCACCGGGGAGCTGTTTTTT | CASSFEGPATGELFF
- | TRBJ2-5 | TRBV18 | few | TGTGCCAGCTCAGGGGGCAGACAAGGGACCCAGTACTTC | CASSGGRQGTQYF
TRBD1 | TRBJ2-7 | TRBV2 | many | TGTGCCAGCAGCTATACGGGACAGGGGAACGAGCAGTACTTC | CASSYTGQGNEQYF
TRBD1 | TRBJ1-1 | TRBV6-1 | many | TGTGCCAGCAGCCACACTCGGGACAGAGAAAAAGCTTTCTTT | CASSHTRDREKAFF
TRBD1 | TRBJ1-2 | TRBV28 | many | TGTGCCAGCAGTTACGGACAGGCTATGGGCTACACCTTC | CASSYGQAMGYTF
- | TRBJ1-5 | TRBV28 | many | TGTGCCAGCAGTTTACCGGGGGTGGGCAATCAGCCCCAGCATTTT | CASSLPGVGNQPQHF
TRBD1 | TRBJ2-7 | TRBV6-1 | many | TGTGCCAGCAGTGAGGACAGGGAAGACGAGCAGTACTTC | CASSEDREDEQYF
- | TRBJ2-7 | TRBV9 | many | TGTGCCAGCAGCAATGACCCCGCGGGAACCTACGAGCAGTACTTC | CASSNDPAGTYEQYF
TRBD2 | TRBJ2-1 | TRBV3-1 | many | TGTGCCAGCAGCCACTTGACTACGGGAGGGCCGTACAATGAGCAGTTCTTC | CASSHLTTGGPYNEQFF
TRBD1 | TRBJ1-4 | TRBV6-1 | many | TGTGCCAGCAGCTCTGACAGGGGGATTTTGTATGAAAAACTGTTTTTT | CASSSDRGILYEKLFF
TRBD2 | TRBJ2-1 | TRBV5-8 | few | TGCGCCAGCAGCCCCCCCCTAGCGGGGAATGAGCAGTTCTTC | CASSPPLAGNEQFF
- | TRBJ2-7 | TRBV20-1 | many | TGCAGTGCTGGAGGAAACTCCTACGAGCAGTACTTC | CSAGGNSYEQYF
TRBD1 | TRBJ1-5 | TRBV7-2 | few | TGTGCCAGGAGGACAGGCCAACAGCCCCAGCATTTT | CARRTGQQPQHF
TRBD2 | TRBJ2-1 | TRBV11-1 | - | TGTGCCAGCAGCATAGTACCGGGACTAGCGGGAGGGCCTGTTAATGAGCAGTTCTTC | CASSIVPGLAGGPVNEQFF
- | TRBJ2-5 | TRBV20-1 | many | TGCAGTGCTATCCAGGAGCCCCAAGAGACCCAGTACTTC | CSAIQEPQETQYF
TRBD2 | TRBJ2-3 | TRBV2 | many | TGTGCCAGCTTCCGTAGCGGGACCGACGATGATACGCAGTATTTT | CASFRSGTDDDTQYF
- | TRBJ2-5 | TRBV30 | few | TGTGCCTGGGAAAGGTTTTCAGGGACCCAGTACTTC | CAWERFSGTQYF
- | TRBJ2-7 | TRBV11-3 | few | TGTGCCAGCAGCTTAGATTCTAGCTATATCTCCTACGAGCAGTACTTC | CASSLDSSYISYEQYF
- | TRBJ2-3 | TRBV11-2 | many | TGTGCCAGCAGCTTTCACGCGGGAACCACAGATACGCAGTATTTT | CASSFHAGTTDTQYF
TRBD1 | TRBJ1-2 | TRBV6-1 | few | TGTGCCAGCAGTGAACAGGGGGAAAACTATGGCTACACCTTC | CASSEQGENYGYTF
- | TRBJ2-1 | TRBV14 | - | TGTGCCAGCAGCCATGATCTTTACAATGAGCAGTTCTTC | CASSHDLYNEQFF
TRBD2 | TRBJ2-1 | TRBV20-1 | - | TGCAGTGCGGAATCAAGTAGCGGGGTATCATACAATGAGCAGTTCTTC | CSAESSSGVSYNEQFF
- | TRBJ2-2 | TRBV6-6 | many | TGTGCCAGCAGTTACGAGGGTAGGGGCGGGTTCACCGGGGAGCTGTTTTTT | CASSYEGRGGFTGELFF
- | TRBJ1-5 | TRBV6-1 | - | TGTGCCAGCACCATTGAGGGGGAACAGCCCCAGCATTTT | CASTIEGEQPQHF
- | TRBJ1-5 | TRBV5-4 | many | TGTGCCAGCAGCCTAACACCGGAGAATCAGCCCCAGCATTTT | CASSLTPENQPQHF
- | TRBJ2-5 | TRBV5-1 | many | TGCGCCAGCAGCTTGGGGCACGGCCCCCAAGAGACCCAGTACTTC | CASSLGHGPQETQYF
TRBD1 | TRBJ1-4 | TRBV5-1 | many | TGCGCCAGCAGCTCGACAGGGGGGACGACTAATGAAAAACTGTTTTTT | CASSSTGGTTNEKLFF
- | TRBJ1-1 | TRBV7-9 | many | TGTGCCAGCAGCTTATTGGGGAGCACTGAAGCTTTCTTT | CASSLLGSTEAFF
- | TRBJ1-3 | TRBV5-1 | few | TGCGCCAGCGCCCAGGGAATAGGAAACACCATATATTTT | CASAQGIGNTIYF
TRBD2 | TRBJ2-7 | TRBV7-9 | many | TGTGCCAGCAGCTTAGACGCTAGCGGGAGAAGGTACGAGCAGTACTTC | CASSLDASGRRYEQYF
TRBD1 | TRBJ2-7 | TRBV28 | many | TGTGCCAGCAGCCGGACAGGGGGCGCGGGGGAGCAGTACTTC | CASSRTGGAGEQYF
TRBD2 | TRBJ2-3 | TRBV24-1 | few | TGTGCCACCAGTGCCGAAACTAGCGGGACAGATACGCAGTATTTT | CATSAETSGTDTQYF
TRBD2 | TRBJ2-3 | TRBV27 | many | TGTGCCAGCAGTGCCAGACTAGCGGGAGGAGAGGATACGCAGTATTTT | CASSARLAGGEDTQYF
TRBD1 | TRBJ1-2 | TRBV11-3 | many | TGTGCCAGCAGCCCCCGACAGGGGCTTAACTATGGCTACACCTTC | CASSPRQGLNYGYTF
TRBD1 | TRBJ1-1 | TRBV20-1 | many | TGCAGTGCGGATTCCGGGACAGGGAGGGTAATGAACACTGAAGCTTTCTTT | CSADSGTGRVMNTEAFF